The T cell receptor (beta chain) under discussion was sequenced for a study of blood T cell repertoires in COVID-19. Produced via immunoSEQ multiplex PCR; TCRdb's table is partial and in-frame only. The table includes about 91,000 clones, 88% detected once. V lost 3 bases and J lost 5, with 18 bases in between. This CDR3 is 16 amino acids long. In germline, CDR1 is SGHKS, CDR2 YYEKEE (reference sequence). The specimen sequenced was peripheral blood. The sequence was obtained from a woman of 80 years or more with active COVID-19. The chain has TRBV5-5 and TRBJ2-1; D may be TRBD1 (6 bases). CDR3 sequence: CASSSLQGKAHNEQFF. For the CDR3, the DNA is TGTGCCAGCAGCTCCCTCCAGGGGAAAGCCCACAATGAGCAGTTCTTC.